These 9 T cell receptor beta chains came from one sample sequenced in a study of OX40 agonist ivuxolimab in advanced cancers. Here immunoSEQ multiplex PCR was the method, and the copy in TCRdb shows in-frame clones only, minus some. The table includes 70,000 or so clones, over 75% detected once. Sequenced here: CD4+ or CD8+ T cells sorted from blood, sampled in a trial of the OX40 agonist ivuxolimab. These receptor sequences come from an adult with an advanced solid tumor such as melanoma, head and neck, liver or kidney cancer.

V and J are TRBV19 and TRBJ1-1; TRBD1 is a possible D gene (5 bases). V lost 4 bases and J lost 1, with 13 bases in between. Germline assignment: CDR1 LNHDA and CDR2 SQIVND (reference sequence). This CDR3 has 15 amino acids. CDR3 sequence (DNA): TGTGCCAGTAGTAAGTCGGGAGGGGCGAACACTGAAGCTTTCTTT. Protein sequence: CASSKSGGANTEAFF.

This clone was seen a handful of times. This sequence joins TRBV7-9 and TRBJ1-2; 8 nucleotides align to TRBD1. CDR3 length equals 14 residues. Germline CDR1 and CDR2: SEHNR and FQNEAQ (reference sequence). Unmatched junction bases numbered 6, after V lost 1 base and J lost 8 bases. The CDR3 coding sequence is TGTGCCAGCAGCTTAGAGACAGGGGCTGAGGGCTACACCTTC. Its translation: CASSLETGAEGYTF. Variable domain in full (rest from reference TRBV7-9 and TRBJ1-2): DTGVSQNPRHKITKRGQNVTFRCDPISEHNRLYWYRQTLGQGPEFLTYFQNEAQLEKSRLLSDRFSAERPKGSFSTLEIQRTEQGDSAMYLCASSLETGAEGYTFGSGTRLTVV.

The J gene is TRBJ2-1, the V gene TRBV7-6, with a tentative D call TRBD2 (5 bases). This CDR3 is 19 amino acids long. Deletions cut 0 bases from V and 4 bases from J, with 22 bases between. CDR1 is SGHVS, CDR2 FNYEAQ, per germline. CDR3 nucleotide sequence: TGTGCCAGCAGCTTAGCTGCGGAGGCTAGCTGGGATAATTACAATGAGCAGTTCTTC. Translated: CASSLAAEASWDNYNEQFF.

The chain links TRBV4-1 to TRBJ1-1, with 8 bases lining up with TRBD1. CDR3 length equals 16 residues. CDR1 is MGHRA, CDR2 YSYEKL, per germline. V lost 3 bases, J lost 7 bases, and 13 bases stayed unmatched. The CDR3 reads CASSHRQGAVSDEAFF. In nucleotides, the CDR3 is TGCGCCAGCAGCCACCGTCAGGGGGCGGTCTCGGATGAAGCTTTCTTT.

This clone showed up just once. The rearrangement links TRBV19 to TRBJ2-3, with D perhaps TRBD1 (5 bases). Germline V gene sequence: CDR1 LNHDA, CDR2 SQIVND (reference sequence). This CDR3 contains 16 residues. V lost 3 bases and J lost 2, with 15 bases in between. The CDR3 loop is CASSIGSGRFTDTQYF. CDR3 nucleotide sequence: TGTGCCAGTAGTATCGGGTCAGGGCGATTCACAGATACGCAGTATTTT.

This rearrangement joins TRBV27 to TRBJ2-7, with a weak D call TRBD2 (5 bases). V was clipped by 4 bases and J by 1 base, with 8 bases between them. The CDR3 is 13 residues long. Germline CDR1 and CDR2: MNHEY and SMNVEV (reference sequence). CDR3 sequence reads: CASSYRGSYEQYF. The CDR3 region has the DNA TGTGCCAGCAGTTATCGAGGGTCCTACGAGCAGTACTTC.

In its sample, this clone was seen a few times. The chain employs TRBV27 and TRBJ2-3; possible D gene TRBD2, 6 bases. V was cut by 0 bases and J by 3 bases, with 10 bases left in between. CDR1 and CDR2 from the germline V gene are MNHEY and SMNVEV (reference sequence). The CDR3 contains 15 residues. The CDR3 DNA reads TGTGCCAGCAGTTTATCGGCGGGACTTACAGATACGCAGTATTTT. This codes for CASSLSAGLTDTQYF.

Regarding this clone: Other nucleotide sequences from this sample produce the same CDR3. The chain is built from TRBV7-9 and TRBJ1-5; TRBD1 might be the D (5 bases). The CDR3 runs 12 residues. V lost 5 bases, J lost 7 bases, and 9 bases lay in between. The germline gives CDR1 SEHNR, CDR2 FQNEAQ (reference sequence). Written as DNA, the CDR3 is TGTGCCAGCAGCCTCGAGGGGCAGCCCCAGCATTTT. Translation: CASSLEGQPQHF.

The chain uses TRBV6-5 and TRBJ1-1; the D is unclear. Germline CDR1 reads MNHEY; CDR2 reads SVGAGI. The CDR3 extends over 14 amino acids. Trimming took off 2 bases at V and 3 bases at J, with 10 bases between the two ends. CDR3 sequence: CASSYRERDTEAFF. For the CDR3, the DNA is TGTGCCAGCAGTTACAGGGAACGGGACACTGAAGCTTTCTTT.